This TCR beta chain was retrieved from a study of blood T cell repertoires in COVID-19. Study overall: Samples taken during acute and convalescent COVID-19 were collected in the United States, Italy and Spain.

Using immunoSEQ multiplex PCR, the repertoire was profiled, and TCRdb retains in-frame clones only, with some absent. The table has under 300,000 clones, roughly nine tenths seen once. The CDR3 is 13 residues long. CDR1 and CDR2 (germline): SGHDN, FVKESK. Trimming cost V 6 bases and J 4 bases, with 11 bases left between them. The rearrangement links TRBV14 to TRBJ2-3; D is possibly TRBD1 (6 bases). The TCR was taken from a woman aged 25 to 45 with COVID-19, enrolled during active disease. Sequences were obtained from peripheral blood. The CDR3 region is CASSRGGADTQYF. The DNA of the CDR3 is TGTGCCAGCAGTCGAGGGGGAGCAGATACGCAGTATTTT.